A single sample gave rise to the 7 T cell receptor beta chains below, sequenced in a study of CD8 T cells in Susac syndrome. A quantity of about 0.45 to 1 ug RNA underwent reverse transcription using random hexamers. TCRdb re-called the immunoSEQ multiplex PCR reads with MiXCR, one entry per CDR3 protein. The sample has 130,000 to 150,000 distinct CDR3 sequences; 85% to 95% are singletons. The sample comprised CD8+ T cells from PBMCs. These TCRs come from a human donor in good health.

The chain couples TRBV4-3 to TRBJ2-7; D is unclear. CDR1 LGHNA and CDR2 YSLEER come from the germline V gene. Trimming removed 0 bases at V and 0 bases at J, with 15 bases between. CDR3 length equals 17 residues. The CDR3 loop is CASSQDRTYFSSYEQYF. Here the CDR3 DNA reads TGCGCCAGCAGCCAAGATAGAACCTACTTCTCCTCCTACGAGCAGTACTTC.

Of note for this clonotype: The junction does not match germline at one end; this may be a read error. The chain links TRBV29-1 to TRBJ1-1, with D maybe TRBD1 (5 bases). CDR1 SQVTM and CDR2 ANQGSEA come from the germline V gene. The CDR3 loop spans 13 amino acids. CDR3 sequence reads: CSAEGTALTEAFF. CDR3 DNA: TGCAGCGCTGAAGGGACCGCTCTCACTGAAGCTTTCTTT.

This chain connects TRBV9 to TRBJ2-7; 9 nucleotides match TRBD2. This CDR3 region has 16 residues. Germline CDR1 and CDR2: SGDLS and YYNGEE. The J segment lost 0 bases and the V segment lost 0 bases, leaving 4 bases of the junction unmatched. The CDR3 is CASSVEASGNSYEQYF. As DNA, the CDR3 is TGTGCCAGCAGCGTAGAAGCTAGCGGGAACTCCTACGAGCAGTACTTC.

V is TRBV30 and J is TRBJ1-2; possible D gene TRBD1, 5 bases. Trimming cost V 2 bases and J 8 bases, with 12 bases left between them. The CDR3 extends over 12 amino acids. Germline CDR1 and CDR2: GTSNPN and SVGIG (reference sequence). The CDR3: CAWSRGQGGYTF. CDR3 sequence (DNA): TGTGCCTGGAGTAGGGGTCAGGGAGGCTACACCTTC. Full variable domain (outside the CDR3, taken from reference TRBV30 and TRBJ1-2): SQTIHQWPATLVQPVGSPLSLECTVEGTSNPNLYWYRQAAGRGLQLLFYSVGIGQISSEVPQNLSASRPQDRQFILSSKKLLLSDSGFYLCAWSRGQGGYTFGSGTRLTVV.

The gene calls are TRBV27 and TRBJ2-2, with TRBD2 identical over 7 bases. Germline lookup yields CDR1 MNHEY and CDR2 SMNVEV (reference sequence). The CDR3 is 15 amino acids. Trimming at V came to 3 bases and at J to 6 bases, leaving 7 bases not matched to a gene. The CDR3 protein is CASSFVRERAGELFF. The CDR3 region has the DNA TGTGCCAGCAGTTTTGTGCGGGAGAGGGCCGGGGAGCTGTTTTTT.

V and J are TRBV6-2 or TRBV6-3 and TRBJ1-1; D gene unclear. The V end was cut by 0 bases, the J end by 5 bases, with 7 bases between. CDR1 is MNHEY and CDR2 is SVGEGT in the germline V gene. CDR3 length equals 13 residues. The CDR3, as DNA: TGTGCCAGCAGTTACTCGACGGGGACTGAAGCTTTCTTT. Translation gives CASSYSTGTEAFF.

V usage is TRBV24-1 and J usage is TRBJ2-1; 8 bases agree with TRBD1. The CDR3 has 16 residues. From germline, CDR1 is KGHDR and CDR2 SFDVKD. V lost 1 base to trimming and J lost 8 bases; unmatched junction nucleotides: 9. CDR3 amino acids: CATSDFPSTGEDEQFF. The CDR3, as DNA: TGTGCCACCAGTGATTTTCCCTCGACAGGGGAGGATGAGCAGTTCTTC.